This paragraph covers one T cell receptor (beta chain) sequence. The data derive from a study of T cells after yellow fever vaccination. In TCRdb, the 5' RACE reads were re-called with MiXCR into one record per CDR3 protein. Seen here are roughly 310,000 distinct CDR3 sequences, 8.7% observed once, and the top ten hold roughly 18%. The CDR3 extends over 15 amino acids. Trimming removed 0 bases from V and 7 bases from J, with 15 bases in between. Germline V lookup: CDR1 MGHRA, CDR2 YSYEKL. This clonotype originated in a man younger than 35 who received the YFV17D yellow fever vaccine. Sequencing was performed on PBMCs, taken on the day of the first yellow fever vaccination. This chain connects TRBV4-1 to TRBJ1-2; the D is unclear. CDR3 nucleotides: TGCGCCAGCAGCCAAGAGCCCGGGAGGGCTGGTGGCTACACCTTC. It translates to CASSQEPGRAGGYTF.